One and the same sample provided the 22 T cell receptor beta chains below, sequenced in a study of T cells in Graves' hyperthyroidism and ophthalmopathy. TCR beta CDR3 regions were amplified from RNA transcripts. RT-PCR in the first round (using the HTBI primer set) targeted the TCR CDR3. MiXCR, run by TCRdb on the multiplex PCR reads, gives a single entry per CDR3 protein. Of around 420,000 distinct CDR3 sequences in the sample, around 16% were seen once. Sequenced input: blood. Every receptor here comes from a woman between 18 and 29 years old with Graves' hyperthyroidism.

The chain is built from TRBV10-3 and TRBJ2-4, with D unclear. CDR3 size: 16 residues. The germline V gene encodes CDR1 ENHRY and CDR2 SYGVKD. Deletions cut 3 bases from V and 4 bases from J, with 16 bases between. The CDR3 sequence: CAISEVWASTKNIQYF. The CDR3 DNA is TGTGCCATCAGTGAAGTGTGGGCCAGTACGAAAAACATTCAGTACTTC.

Ten or more counts support this clonotype. The V and J genes are TRBV7-9 and TRBJ2-7; D gene ambiguous. Trimming shortened V by 4 bases and J by 0 bases, and 7 bases separated the two germline ends. The CDR3 runs 13 residues. Germline CDR1 reads SEHNR; CDR2 reads FQNEAQ (reference sequence). The DNA for the CDR3 is TGTGCCAGCAGCTCGATAAACTCCTACGAGCAGTACTTC. Amino acids: CASSSINSYEQYF. Looking up the rest from reference TRBV7-9 and TRBJ2-7 gives the full variable domain: DTGVSQNPRHKITKRGQNVTFRCDPISEHNRLYWYRQTLGQGPEFLTYFQNEAQLEKSRLLSDRFSAERPKGSFSTLEIQRTEQGDSAMYLCASSSINSYEQYFGPGTRLTVT.

This clonotype was seen repeatedly, ten times or more. CDR3 sequence: CSQRRGGETQYF. CDR3 nucleotide sequence: TGCAGCCAAAGGAGGGGAGGGGAGACCCAGTACTTC. This sequence joins TRBV20-1 and TRBJ2-5; 7 bases agree with TRBD2. The V gene's germline CDR1 is DFQATT and CDR2 SNEGSKA (reference sequence). This CDR3 is built from 12 residues.

This clonotype was detected ten times or more. This rearrangement joins TRBV28 to TRBJ2-5; D is unresolved. Germline V gene sequence: CDR1 MDHEN, CDR2 SYDVKM. Between the trimmed V and J ends, which lost 6 bases and 1 base, there was a span of 9 bases. This CDR3 contains 13 residues. CDR3 DNA sequence: TGTGCCAGCAGGCCCGTCGTCCAAGAGACCCAGTACTTC. This encodes CASRPVVQETQYF.

The chain couples TRBV5-5 to TRBJ2-3; TRBD2 agrees at 7 bases. The V segment lost 0 bases and the J segment 2 bases; nucleotides outside the gene matches: 6. Germline values: CDR1 SGHKS, CDR2 YYEKEE (reference sequence). The CDR3 has 16 amino acids. The CDR3 loop is CASSLERGQSTDTQYF. Written as DNA, the CDR3 is TGTGCCAGCAGCTTGGAGCGGGGCCAATCCACAGATACGCAGTATTTT.

This clonotype was seen many times. The chain recombines TRBV7-2 with TRBJ2-5, with 12 positions matching TRBD2. The V and J ends lost 6 bases and 5 bases, in that order; junction bases with no gene match: 1. Germline lookup yields CDR1 SGHTA and CDR2 FQGNSA. The CDR3 has 13 amino acids. CDR3 sequence: CASSLAGGETQYF. The DNA for the CDR3 is TGTGCCAGCAGTCTAGCGGGGGGGGAGACCCAGTACTTC.

The chain uses TRBV20-1 and TRBJ1-5, with D maybe TRBD1 (5 bases). There are 14 residues in the CDR3. CDR1 and CDR2 (germline): DFQATT, SNEGSKA (reference sequence). V was pared by 6 bases and J by 3 bases, with 15 bases between. CDR3 coding DNA: TGCAGTGCCACCAGAGGGGTCATCAATCAGCCCCAGCATTTT. This translates into CSATRGVINQPQHF.

This clonotype was detected only a few times. The chain carries TRBV7-8 and TRBJ2-3; TRBD2 matches at 10 bases. The CDR3 runs to 16 residues. V lost 1 base and J lost 4; bases outside the gene matches: 5. Germline V gene data show CDR1 as SGHVS and CDR2 as FQNEAQ. The DNA for the CDR3 is TGTGCCAGCAGCTTAGGCCCTAGCGGGAGTGCAGATACGCAGTATTTT. Amino acid sequence: CASSLGPSGSADTQYF. Variable domain in full (rest from reference TRBV7-8 and TRBJ2-3): GAGVSQSPRYKVAKRGQDVALRCDPISGHVSLFWYQQALGQGPEFLTYFQNEAQLDKSGLPSDRFFAERPEGSVSTLKIQRTQQEDSAVYLCASSLGPSGSADTQYFGPGTRLTVL.

This clonotype was counted at least ten times. V and J are TRBV5-1 and TRBJ2-2; 8 nucleotides agree with TRBD2. V lost 4 bases and J lost 2; bases outside the gene matches: 4. Germline V gives CDR1 SGHRS, CDR2 YFSETQ. The CDR3 is 15 amino acids. In DNA, the CDR3 is TGCGCCAGCAGCGACCGGACTAGCAACACCGGGGAGCTGTTTTTT. It codes for CASSDRTSNTGELFF.

This clonotype was seen at least ten times. In DNA, the CDR3 is TGTGCCAGCAGCTTAGTGGGACCTGGGGTAGATACGCAGTATTTT. Translation gives CASSLVGPGVDTQYF. The chain links TRBV7-9 to TRBJ2-3; the D call may be TRBD1 or TRBD2 (5 bases each). Germline values: CDR1 SEHNR, CDR2 FQNEAQ (reference sequence). V was cut by 1 base and J by 5 bases, with 13 bases left in between. The CDR3 has 15 amino acids.

This sequence joins TRBV12-3 or TRBV12-4 and TRBJ1-1; the D gene is possibly TRBD1 (6 bases). This CDR3 comprises 15 residues. Trimming took 1 base from V and 7 from J, leaving 16 bases between them. Written as DNA, the CDR3 is TGTGCCAGCAGTTTAGTAAGCAGGGGATGGGGTGAAGCTTTCTTT. As protein: CASSLVSRGWGEAFF.

This clonotype was detected ten times or more. The chain is built from TRBV5-6 and TRBJ2-1; maybe TRBD2 (5 bases). CDR3 length equals 12 residues. The germline V gene has CDR1 SGHDT and CDR2 YYEEEE. Trimming pared 4 bases from V and 5 bases from J, leaving 7 bases between. The chain's CDR3 is CASSPGDNEQFF. The CDR3 bases are TGTGCCAGCAGCCCCGGGGACAATGAGCAGTTCTTC. The full variable domain, in which reference TRBV5-6 and TRBJ2-1 provide the parts outside the CDR3, is DAGVTQSPTHLIKTRGQQVTLRCSPKSGHDTVSWYQQALGQGPQFIFQYYEEEERQRGNFPDRFSGHQFPNYSSELNVNALLLGDSALYLCASSPGDNEQFFGPGTRLTVL.

This clonotype was detected ten times or more. The chain recombines TRBV11-1 with TRBJ2-3; perhaps TRBD1 as D (6 bases). The germline gives CDR1 SGHAT, CDR2 FQDESV (reference sequence). The CDR3 extends over 15 amino acids. Trimming removed 6 bases at V and 1 base at J, with 14 bases between. CDR3 coding DNA: TGTGCCAGCAGGCTCAGGGGTGTTGGCACAGATACGCAGTATTTT. Amino acids: CASRLRGVGTDTQYF.

The chain links TRBV29-1 to TRBJ1-5, with TRBD1 matching 10 bases. Germline V gives CDR1 SQVTM, CDR2 ANQGSEA. This CDR3 is built from 14 residues. V lost 4 bases to trimming and J lost 7 bases; unmatched junction nucleotides: 7. The CDR3 sequence: CSVADRGLGQPQHF. The DNA of the CDR3 is TGCAGCGTTGCGGACAGGGGGTTGGGACAGCCCCAGCATTTT.

This clonotype was detected many times. The rearrangement uses TRBV7-3 and TRBJ2-7; D is unresolved. Germline V gives CDR1 SGHTA, CDR2 FQGTGA. The CDR3 has 13 residues. Trimming shortened V by 1 base and J by 6 bases, and 10 bases separated the two germline ends. The CDR3 here is CASSLMPGSEQYF. The CDR3 DNA reads TGTGCCAGCAGCTTAATGCCTGGGTCCGAGCAGTACTTC.

In this sample, this clonotype turned up a few times. The chain uses TRBV2 and TRBJ1-5, with 10 bases fitting TRBD1. Germline lookup yields CDR1 SNHLY and CDR2 FYNNEI. The CDR3 is 17 amino acids. The ends lost 7 bases at V and 2 bases at J; junction bases unmatched: 11. CDR3 in DNA: TGTGCCAGCACCCGGGACAGGGGTGGTGCGGGCAATCAGCCCCAGCATTTT. This sequence encodes CASTRDRGGAGNQPQHF.

This clonotype has only a few counts. V is TRBV6-1 and J is TRBJ2-2, with D perhaps matching TRBD1 (6 bases). V lost 8 bases, J lost 7 bases, and 20 bases lay in between. Germline CDR1 MNHNS, CDR2 SASEGT. The CDR3 is 15 residues long. This chain's CDR3 is CASVSYPTGSGELFF. CDR3 in DNA: TGTGCCAGCGTCAGTTATCCGACAGGCAGCGGGGAGCTGTTTTTT.

This clonotype came up many times. V usage is TRBV11-3 and J usage is TRBJ2-3; TRBD2 might be the D (6 bases). The CDR3 covers 14 residues. Between the trimmed V and J ends, which lost 4 bases and 2 bases, there was a span of 10 bases. Looked up from germline, CDR1 is SGHNT and CDR2 is YENEEA. The DNA of the CDR3 is TGTGCCAGCAGCTCCAGACTAGACACAGATACGCAGTATTTT. Translating it yields CASSSRLDTDTQYF. Based on the CDR3 plus reference TRBV11-3 and TRBJ2-3, the full variable domain is EAGVVQSPRYKIIEKKQPVAFWCNPISGHNTLYWYLQNLGQGPELLIRYENEEAVDDSQLPKDRFSAERLKGVDSTLKIQPAELGDSAVYLCASSSRLDTDTQYFGPGTRLTVL.

This clonotype was counted a few times. The gene calls are TRBV3-1 and TRBJ2-1; TRBD1 might be the D (6 bases). CDR1 and CDR2 (germline): LGHDT, YNNKEL (reference sequence). Deletions cut 5 bases from V and 7 bases from J, with 12 bases between. The CDR3 spans 13 residues. The CDR3 DNA reads as TGTGCCAGCAGCTCTTCTACAGGGAATGAGCAGTTCTTC. Translated: CASSSSTGNEQFF.

This clonotype was observed a few times. This sequence joins TRBV5-1 and TRBJ2-5; 10 bases are shared with TRBD2. The V gene end was trimmed by 5 bases and the J gene end by 5 bases; junction bases not matched to a gene: 6. The CDR3 has 14 residues. The germline CDR1 and CDR2 sequences are SGHRS and YFSETQ. The CDR3 nucleotides read TGCGCCAGCAGGCCTAGCGGGAGTGGCGAGACCCAGTACTTC. Translation: CASRPSGSGETQYF.

The chain uses TRBV29-1 and TRBJ2-3, with TRBD1 identical over 9 bases. V shed 7 bases and J 3 bases; nucleotides not matched to a gene: 14. The germline CDR1 and CDR2 sequences are SQVTM and ANQGSEA. This CDR3 has 16 residues. The chain's CDR3 is CSADGTGSYGTDTQYF. CDR3 coding DNA: TGCAGCGCCGATGGGACAGGGAGCTACGGGACAGATACGCAGTATTTT.

This clonotype was picked up many times. The chain uses TRBV2 and TRBJ2-7; TRBD1 might be the D (5 bases). Germline V gives CDR1 SNHLY, CDR2 FYNNEI. V was trimmed by 4 bases and J by 3 bases, leaving 10 bases between them. The CDR3 extends over 13 amino acids. The chain's CDR3 is CASSAGFDYEQYF. CDR3 nucleotide sequence: TGTGCCAGCAGTGCAGGGTTCGACTACGAGCAGTACTTC.